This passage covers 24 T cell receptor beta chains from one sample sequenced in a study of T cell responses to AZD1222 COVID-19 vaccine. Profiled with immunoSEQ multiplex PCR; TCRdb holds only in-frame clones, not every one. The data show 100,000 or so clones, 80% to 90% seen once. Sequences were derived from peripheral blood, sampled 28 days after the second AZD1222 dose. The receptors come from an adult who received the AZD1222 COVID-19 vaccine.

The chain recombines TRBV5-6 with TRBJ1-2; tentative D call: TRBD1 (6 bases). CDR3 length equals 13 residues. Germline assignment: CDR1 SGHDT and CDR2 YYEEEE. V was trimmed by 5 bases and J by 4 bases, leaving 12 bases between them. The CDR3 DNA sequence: TGTGCCAGCAGTTATCAGGGGAGCTATGGCTACACCTTC. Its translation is CASSYQGSYGYTF.

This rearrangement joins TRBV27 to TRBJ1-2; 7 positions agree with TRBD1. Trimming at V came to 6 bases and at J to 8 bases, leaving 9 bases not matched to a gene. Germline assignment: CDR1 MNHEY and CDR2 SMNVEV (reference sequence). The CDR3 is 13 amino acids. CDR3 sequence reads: CASRSTGTRGYTF. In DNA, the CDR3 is TGTGCCAGCAGGTCGACAGGGACGAGAGGCTACACCTTC.

The CDR3 protein is CASRSAGVHEQYF. The DNA of the CDR3 is TGTGCCAGCAGATCGGCAGGGGTCCACGAGCAGTACTTC. This chain joins TRBV28 and TRBJ2-7; tentative D call: TRBD1 (6 bases). V was shortened by 6 bases and J by 5 bases, with 14 bases between the two germline ends. This CDR3 spans 13 amino acids. The germline V gene encodes CDR1 MDHEN and CDR2 SYDVKM. Combining the CDR3 with reference TRBV28 and TRBJ2-7 gives the whole variable domain DVKVTQSSRYLVKRTGEKVFLECVQDMDHENMFWYRQDPGLGLRLIYFSYDVKMKEKGDIPEGYSVSREKKERFSLILESASTNQTSMYLCASRSAGVHEQYFGPGTRLTVT.

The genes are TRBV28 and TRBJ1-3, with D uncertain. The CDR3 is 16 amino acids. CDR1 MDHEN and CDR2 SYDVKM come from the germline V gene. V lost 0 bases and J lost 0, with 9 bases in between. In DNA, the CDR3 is TGTGCCAGCAGTTTATGGCAGCGAGTCTCTGGAAACACCATATATTTT. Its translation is CASSLWQRVSGNTIYF.

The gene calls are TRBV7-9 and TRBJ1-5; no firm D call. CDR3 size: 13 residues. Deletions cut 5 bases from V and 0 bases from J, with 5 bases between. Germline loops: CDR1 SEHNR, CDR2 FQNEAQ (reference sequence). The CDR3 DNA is TGTGCCAGCAGCCGTCATAGCAATCAGCCCCAGCATTTT. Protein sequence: CASSRHSNQPQHF. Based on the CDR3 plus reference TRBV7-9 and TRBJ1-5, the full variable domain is DTGVSQNPRHKITKRGQNVTFRCDPISEHNRLYWYRQTLGQGPEFLTYFQNEAQLEKSRLLSDRFSAERPKGSFSTLEIQRTEQGDSAMYLCASSRHSNQPQHFGDGTRLSIL.

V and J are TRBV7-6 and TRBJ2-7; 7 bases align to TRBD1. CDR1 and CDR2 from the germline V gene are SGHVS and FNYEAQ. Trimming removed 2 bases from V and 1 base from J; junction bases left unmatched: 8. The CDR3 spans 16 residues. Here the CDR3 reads CASSLFPRDSSYEQYF. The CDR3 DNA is TGTGCCAGCAGCTTATTCCCACGGGACAGTTCCTACGAGCAGTACTTC.

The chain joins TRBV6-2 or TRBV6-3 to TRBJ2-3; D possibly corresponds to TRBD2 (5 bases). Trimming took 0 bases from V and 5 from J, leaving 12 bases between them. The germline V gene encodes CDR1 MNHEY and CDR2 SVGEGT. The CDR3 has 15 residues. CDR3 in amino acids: CASSYSSGELDTQYF. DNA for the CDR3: TGTGCCAGCAGTTACTCCAGCGGAGAGCTAGATACGCAGTATTTT.

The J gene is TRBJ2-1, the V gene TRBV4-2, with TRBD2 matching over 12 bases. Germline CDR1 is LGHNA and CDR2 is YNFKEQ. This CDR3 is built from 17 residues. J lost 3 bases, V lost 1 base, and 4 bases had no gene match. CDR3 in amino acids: CASSQATSGSIYNEQFF. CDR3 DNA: TGTGCCAGCAGCCAAGCGACTAGCGGGAGCATCTACAATGAGCAGTTCTTC.

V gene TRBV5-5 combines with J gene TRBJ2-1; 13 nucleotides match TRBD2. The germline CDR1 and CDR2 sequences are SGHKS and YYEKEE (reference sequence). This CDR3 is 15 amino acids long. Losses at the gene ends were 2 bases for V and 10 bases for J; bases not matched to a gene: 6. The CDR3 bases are TGTGCCAGCAGCTTAGGACTAGCGGGAGTTAAAGAGCAGTTCTTC. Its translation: CASSLGLAGVKEQFF.

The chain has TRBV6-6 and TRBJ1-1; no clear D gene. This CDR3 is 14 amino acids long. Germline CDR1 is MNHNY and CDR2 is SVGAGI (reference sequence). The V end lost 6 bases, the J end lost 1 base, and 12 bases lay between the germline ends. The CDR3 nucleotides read TGTGCCAGCAGAACCCCTATGGGGAACACTGAAGCTTTCTTT. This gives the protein CASRTPMGNTEAFF.

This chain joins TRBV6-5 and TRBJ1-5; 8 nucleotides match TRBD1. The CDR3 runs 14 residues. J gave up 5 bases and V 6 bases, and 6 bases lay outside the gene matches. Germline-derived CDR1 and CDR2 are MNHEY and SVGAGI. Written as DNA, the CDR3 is TGTGCCAGCAGCCGAGGACAGGGTCATCAGCCCCAGCATTTT. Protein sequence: CASSRGQGHQPQHF.

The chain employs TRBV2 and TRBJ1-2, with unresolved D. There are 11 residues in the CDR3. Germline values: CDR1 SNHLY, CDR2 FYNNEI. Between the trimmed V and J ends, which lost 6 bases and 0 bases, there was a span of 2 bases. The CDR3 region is CASSANYGYTF. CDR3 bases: TGTGCCAGCAGCGCTAACTATGGCTACACCTTC. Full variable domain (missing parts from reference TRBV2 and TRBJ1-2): EPEVTQTPSHQVTQMGQEVILRCVPISNHLYFYWYRQILGQKVEFLVSFYNNEISEKSEIFDDQFSVERPDGSNFTLKIRSTKLEDSAMYFCASSANYGYTFGSGTRLTVV.

CDR3 DNA sequence: TGCAGGGGTGGCACCGGGGAGCTGTTTTTT. This encodes CRGGTGELFF. The V call is TRBV29-1, the J call TRBJ2-2; no clear D. Germline V CDR1 and CDR2: SQVTM, ANQGSEA. This CDR3 has 10 amino acids.

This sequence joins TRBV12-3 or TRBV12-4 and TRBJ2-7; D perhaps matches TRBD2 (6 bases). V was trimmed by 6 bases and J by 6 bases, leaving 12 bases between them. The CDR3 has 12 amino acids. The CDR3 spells CASSPRGGEQYF. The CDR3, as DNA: TGTGCCAGCAGCCCTCGGGGAGGCGAGCAGTACTTC.

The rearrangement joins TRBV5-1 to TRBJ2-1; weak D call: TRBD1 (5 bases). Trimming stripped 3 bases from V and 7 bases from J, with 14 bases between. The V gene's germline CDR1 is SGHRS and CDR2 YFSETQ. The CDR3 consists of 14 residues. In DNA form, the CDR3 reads TGCGCCAGCAGCTCTAAGGGGCCACCGAATGAGCAGTTCTTC. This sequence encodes CASSSKGPPNEQFF.

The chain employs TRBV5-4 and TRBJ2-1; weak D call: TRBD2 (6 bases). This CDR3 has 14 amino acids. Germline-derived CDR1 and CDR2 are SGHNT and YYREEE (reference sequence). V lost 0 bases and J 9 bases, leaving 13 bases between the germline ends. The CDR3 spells CASSLGLGVGEQFF. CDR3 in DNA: TGTGCCAGCAGCTTGGGACTAGGGGTCGGTGAGCAGTTCTTC.

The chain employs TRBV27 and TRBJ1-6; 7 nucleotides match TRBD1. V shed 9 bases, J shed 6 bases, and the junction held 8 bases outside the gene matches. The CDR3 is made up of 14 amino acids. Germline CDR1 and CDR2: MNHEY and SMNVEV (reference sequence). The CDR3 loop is CASRQGGVNSPLHF. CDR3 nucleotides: TGTGCCAGTAGACAGGGAGGCGTTAATTCACCCCTCCACTTT.

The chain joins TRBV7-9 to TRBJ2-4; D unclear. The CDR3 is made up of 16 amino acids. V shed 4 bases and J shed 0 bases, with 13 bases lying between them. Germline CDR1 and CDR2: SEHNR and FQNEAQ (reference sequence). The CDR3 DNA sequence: TGTGCCAGCAGCTACTCCGAGGTTGTAGCCAAAAACATTCAGTACTTC. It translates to CASSYSEVVAKNIQYF.

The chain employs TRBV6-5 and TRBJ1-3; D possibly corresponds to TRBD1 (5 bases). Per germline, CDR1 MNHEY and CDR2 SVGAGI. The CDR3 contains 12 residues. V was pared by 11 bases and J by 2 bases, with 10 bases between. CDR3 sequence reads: CAGQGTGNTIYF. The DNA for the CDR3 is TGTGCCGGGCAGGGAACTGGAAACACCATATATTTT.

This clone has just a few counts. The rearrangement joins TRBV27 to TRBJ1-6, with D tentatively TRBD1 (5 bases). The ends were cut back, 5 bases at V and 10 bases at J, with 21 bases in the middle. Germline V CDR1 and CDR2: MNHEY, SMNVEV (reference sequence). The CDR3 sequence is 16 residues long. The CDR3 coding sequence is TGTGCCAGCAGTGTTACTCGACAGAAATCGGACTCACCCCTCCACTTT. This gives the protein CASSVTRQKSDSPLHF.

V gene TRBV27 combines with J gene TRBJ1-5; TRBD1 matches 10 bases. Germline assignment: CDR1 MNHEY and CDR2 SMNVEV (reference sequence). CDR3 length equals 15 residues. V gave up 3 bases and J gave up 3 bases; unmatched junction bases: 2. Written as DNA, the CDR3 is TGTGCCAGCAGTTTCGGGACAGGGGCCAATCAGCCCCAGCATTTT. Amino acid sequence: CASSFGTGANQPQHF.

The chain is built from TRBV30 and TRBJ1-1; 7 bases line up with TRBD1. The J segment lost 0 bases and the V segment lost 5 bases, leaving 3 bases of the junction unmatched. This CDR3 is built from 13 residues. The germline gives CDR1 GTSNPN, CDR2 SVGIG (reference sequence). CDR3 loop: CAWGTAMNTEAFF. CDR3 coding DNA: TGTGCCTGGGGGACAGCTATGAACACTGAAGCTTTCTTT.

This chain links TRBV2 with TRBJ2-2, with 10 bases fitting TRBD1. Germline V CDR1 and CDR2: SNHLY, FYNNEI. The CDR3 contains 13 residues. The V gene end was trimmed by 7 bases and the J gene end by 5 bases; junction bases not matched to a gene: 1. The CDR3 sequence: CASTGQGTGELFF. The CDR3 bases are TGTGCCAGCACGGGACAGGGGACCGGGGAGCTGTTTTTT.

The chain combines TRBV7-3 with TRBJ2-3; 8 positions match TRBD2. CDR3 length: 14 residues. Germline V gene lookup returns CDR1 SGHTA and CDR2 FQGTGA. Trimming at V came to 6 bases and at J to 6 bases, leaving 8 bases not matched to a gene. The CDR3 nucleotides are TGTGCCAGCAGAACTAGCGGTCCCGCGGATACGCAGTATTTT. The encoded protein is CASRTSGPADTQYF.